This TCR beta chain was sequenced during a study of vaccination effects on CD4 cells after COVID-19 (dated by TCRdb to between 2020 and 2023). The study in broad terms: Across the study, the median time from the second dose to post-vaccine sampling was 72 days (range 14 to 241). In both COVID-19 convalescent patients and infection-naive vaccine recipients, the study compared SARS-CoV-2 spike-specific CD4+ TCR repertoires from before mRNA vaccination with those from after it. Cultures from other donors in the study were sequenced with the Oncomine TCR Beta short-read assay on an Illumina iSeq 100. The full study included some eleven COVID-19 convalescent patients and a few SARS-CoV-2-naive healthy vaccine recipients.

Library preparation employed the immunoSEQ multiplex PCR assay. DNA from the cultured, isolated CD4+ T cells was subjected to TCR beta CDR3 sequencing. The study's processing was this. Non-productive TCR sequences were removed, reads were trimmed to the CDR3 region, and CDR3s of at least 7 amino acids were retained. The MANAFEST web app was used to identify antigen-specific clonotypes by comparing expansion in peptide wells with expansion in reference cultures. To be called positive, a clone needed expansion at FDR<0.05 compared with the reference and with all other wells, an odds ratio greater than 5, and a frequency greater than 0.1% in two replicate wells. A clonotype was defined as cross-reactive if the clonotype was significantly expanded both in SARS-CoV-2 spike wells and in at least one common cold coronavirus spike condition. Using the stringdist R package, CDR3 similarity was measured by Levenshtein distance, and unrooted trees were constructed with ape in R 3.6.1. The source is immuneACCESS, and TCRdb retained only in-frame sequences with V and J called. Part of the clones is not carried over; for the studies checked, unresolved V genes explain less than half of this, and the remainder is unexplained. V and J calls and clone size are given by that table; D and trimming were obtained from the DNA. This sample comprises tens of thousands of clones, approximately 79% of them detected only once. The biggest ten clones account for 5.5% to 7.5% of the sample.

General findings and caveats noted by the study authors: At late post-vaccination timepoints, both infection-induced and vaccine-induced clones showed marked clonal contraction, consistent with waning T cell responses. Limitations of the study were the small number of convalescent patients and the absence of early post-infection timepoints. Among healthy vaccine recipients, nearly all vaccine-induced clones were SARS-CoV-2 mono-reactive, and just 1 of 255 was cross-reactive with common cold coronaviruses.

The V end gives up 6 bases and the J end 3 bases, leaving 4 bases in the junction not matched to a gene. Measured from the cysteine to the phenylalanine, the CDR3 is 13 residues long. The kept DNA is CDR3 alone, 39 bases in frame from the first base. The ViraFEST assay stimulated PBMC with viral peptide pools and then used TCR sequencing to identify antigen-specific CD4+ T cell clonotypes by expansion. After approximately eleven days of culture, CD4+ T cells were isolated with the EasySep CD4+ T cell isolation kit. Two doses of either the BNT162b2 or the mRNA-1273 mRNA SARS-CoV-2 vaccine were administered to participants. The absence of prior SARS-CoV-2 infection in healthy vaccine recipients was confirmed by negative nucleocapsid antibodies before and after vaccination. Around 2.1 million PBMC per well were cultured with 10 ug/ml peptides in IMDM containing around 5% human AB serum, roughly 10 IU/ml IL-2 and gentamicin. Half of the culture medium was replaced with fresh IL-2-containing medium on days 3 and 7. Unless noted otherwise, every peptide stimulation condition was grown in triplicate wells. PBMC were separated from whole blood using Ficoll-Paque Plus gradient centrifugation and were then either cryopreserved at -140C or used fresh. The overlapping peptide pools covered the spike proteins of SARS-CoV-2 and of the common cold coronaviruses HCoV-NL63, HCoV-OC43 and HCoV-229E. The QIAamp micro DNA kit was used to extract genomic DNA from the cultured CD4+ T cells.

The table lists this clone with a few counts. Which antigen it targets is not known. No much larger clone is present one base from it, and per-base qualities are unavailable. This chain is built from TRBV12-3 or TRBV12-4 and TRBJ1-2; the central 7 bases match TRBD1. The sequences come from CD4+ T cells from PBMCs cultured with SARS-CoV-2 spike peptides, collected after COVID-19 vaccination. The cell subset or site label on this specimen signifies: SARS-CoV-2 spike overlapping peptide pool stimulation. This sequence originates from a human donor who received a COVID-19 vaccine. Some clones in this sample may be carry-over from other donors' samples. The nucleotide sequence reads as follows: TGTGCCAGCAGCCCTGGACAGGACTATGGCTACACCTTC. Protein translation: CASSPGQDYGYTF.